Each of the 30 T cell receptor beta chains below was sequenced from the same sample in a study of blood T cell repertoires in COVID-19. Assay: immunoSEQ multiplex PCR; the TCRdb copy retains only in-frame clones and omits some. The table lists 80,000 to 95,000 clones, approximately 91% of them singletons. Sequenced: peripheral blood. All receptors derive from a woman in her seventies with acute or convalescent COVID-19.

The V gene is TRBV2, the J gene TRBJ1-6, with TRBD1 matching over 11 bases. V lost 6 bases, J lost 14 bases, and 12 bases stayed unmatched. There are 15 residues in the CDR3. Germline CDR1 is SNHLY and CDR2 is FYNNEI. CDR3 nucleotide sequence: TGTGCCAGCAGCGAGGACAGGGGGCCGTACCAGGCCCTCCACTTT. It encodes CASSEDRGPYQALHF. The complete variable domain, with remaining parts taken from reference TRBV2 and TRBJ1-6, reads EPEVTQTPSHQVTQMGQEVILRCVPISNHLYFYWYRQILGQKVEFLVSFYNNEISEKSEIFDDQFSVERPDGSNFTLKIRSTKLEDSAMYFCASSEDRGPYQALHFGNGTRLTVT.

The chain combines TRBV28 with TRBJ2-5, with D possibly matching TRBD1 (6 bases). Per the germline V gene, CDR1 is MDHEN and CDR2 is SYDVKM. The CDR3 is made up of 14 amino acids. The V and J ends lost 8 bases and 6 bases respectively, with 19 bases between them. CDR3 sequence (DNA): TGTGCCAGCGCCGAAGAGCAGGGGTGGAAGACCCAGTACTTC. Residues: CASAEEQGWKTQYF.

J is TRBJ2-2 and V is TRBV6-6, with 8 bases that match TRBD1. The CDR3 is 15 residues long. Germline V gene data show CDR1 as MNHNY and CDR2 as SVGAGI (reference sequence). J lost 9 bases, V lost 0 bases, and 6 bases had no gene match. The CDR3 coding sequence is TGTGCCAGCAGTTACTCGTCAGGGGGCGGCTGGGAGCTGTTTTTT. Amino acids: CASSYSSGGGWELFF.

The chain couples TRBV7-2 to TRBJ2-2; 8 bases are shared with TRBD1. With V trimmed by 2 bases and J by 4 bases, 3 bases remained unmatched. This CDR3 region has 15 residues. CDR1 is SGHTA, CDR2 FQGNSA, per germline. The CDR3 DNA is TGTGCCAGCAGCTTAAGGACAGGGATCACCGGGGAGCTGTTTTTT. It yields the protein CASSLRTGITGELFF.

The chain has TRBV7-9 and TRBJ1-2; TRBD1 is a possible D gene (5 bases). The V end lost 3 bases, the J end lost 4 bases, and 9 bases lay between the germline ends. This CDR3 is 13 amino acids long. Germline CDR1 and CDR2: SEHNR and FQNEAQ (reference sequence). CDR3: CASSLQGFYGYTF. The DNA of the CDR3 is TGTGCCAGCAGCTTGCAGGGTTTCTATGGCTACACCTTC.

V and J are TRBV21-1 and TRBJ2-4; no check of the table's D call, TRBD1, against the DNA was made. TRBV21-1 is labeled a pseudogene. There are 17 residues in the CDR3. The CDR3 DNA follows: TGTGCCAGCAGGATACCGGGACATCCTTTAGCCAAAAACATTCAGTACTTC. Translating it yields CASRIPGHPLAKNIQYF.

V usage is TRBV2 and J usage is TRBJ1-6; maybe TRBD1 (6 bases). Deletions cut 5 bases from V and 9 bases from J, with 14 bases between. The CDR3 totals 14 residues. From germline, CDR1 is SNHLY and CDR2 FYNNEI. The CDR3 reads CASSRTEMGSPLHF. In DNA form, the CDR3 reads TGTGCCAGCAGTCGGACAGAGATGGGTTCACCCCTCCACTTT.

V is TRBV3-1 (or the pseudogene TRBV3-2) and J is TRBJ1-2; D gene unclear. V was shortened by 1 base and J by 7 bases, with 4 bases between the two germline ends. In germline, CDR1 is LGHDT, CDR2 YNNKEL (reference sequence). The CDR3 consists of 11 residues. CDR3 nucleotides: TGTGCCAGCAGCCAAGTGAGTGGCTACACCTTC. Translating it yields CASSQVSGYTF.

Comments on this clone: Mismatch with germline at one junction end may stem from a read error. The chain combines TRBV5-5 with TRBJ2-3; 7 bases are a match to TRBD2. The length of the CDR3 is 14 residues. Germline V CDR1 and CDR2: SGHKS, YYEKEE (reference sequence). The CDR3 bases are TGTGCCAGCAGCGGGGGGGTCGGCACGGATACGCAGTATTTT. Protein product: CASSGGVGTDTQYF. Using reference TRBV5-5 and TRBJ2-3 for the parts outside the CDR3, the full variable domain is DAGVTQSPTHLIKTRGQQVTLRCSPISGHKSVSWYQQVLGQGPQFIFQYYEKEERGRGNFPDRFSARQFPNYSSELNVNALLLGDSALYLCASSGGVGTDTQYFGPGTRLTVL.

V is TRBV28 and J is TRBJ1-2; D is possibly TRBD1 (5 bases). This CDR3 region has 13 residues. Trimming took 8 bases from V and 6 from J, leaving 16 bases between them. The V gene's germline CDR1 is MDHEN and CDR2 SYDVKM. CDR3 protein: CASAVGGLDGYTF. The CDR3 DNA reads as TGTGCCAGCGCTGTGGGGGGGTTGGATGGCTACACCTTC.

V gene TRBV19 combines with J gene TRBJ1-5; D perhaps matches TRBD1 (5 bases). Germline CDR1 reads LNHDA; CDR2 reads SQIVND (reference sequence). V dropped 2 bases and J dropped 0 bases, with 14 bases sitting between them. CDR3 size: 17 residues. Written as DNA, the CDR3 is TGTGCCAGTAGTATAAGTCTGGGGCAGAATAGCAATCAGCCCCAGCATTTT. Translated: CASSISLGQNSNQPQHF.

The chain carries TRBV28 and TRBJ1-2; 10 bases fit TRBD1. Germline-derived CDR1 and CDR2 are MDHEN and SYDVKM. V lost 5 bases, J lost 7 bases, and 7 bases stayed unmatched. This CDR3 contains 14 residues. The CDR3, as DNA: TGTGCCAGCAGTGGAGGACAGGGGGTCGGTGGCTACACCTTC. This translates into CASSGGQGVGGYTF.

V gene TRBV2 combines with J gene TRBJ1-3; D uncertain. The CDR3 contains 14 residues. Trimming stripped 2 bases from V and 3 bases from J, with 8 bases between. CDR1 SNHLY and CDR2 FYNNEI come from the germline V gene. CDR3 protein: CASSEYPSGNTIYF. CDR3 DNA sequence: TGTGCCAGCAGTGAATACCCTAGTGGAAACACCATATATTTT. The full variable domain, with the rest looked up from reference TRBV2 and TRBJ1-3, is EPEVTQTPSHQVTQMGQEVILRCVPISNHLYFYWYRQILGQKVEFLVSFYNNEISEKSEIFDDQFSVERPDGSNFTLKIRSTKLEDSAMYFCASSEYPSGNTIYFGEGSWLTVV.

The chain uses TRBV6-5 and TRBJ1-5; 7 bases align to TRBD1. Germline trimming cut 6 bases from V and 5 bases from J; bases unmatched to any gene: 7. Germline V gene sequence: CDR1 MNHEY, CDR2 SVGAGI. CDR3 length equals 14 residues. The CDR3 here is CASSKGGGHQPQHF. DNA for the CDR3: TGTGCCAGCAGCAAAGGGGGCGGCCATCAGCCCCAGCATTTT.

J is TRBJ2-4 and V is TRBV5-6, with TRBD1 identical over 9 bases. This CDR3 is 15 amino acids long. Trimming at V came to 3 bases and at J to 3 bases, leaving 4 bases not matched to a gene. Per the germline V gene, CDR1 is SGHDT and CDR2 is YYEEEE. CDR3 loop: CASSSLTGGKNIQYF. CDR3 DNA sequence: TGTGCCAGCAGCTCTTTGACAGGGGGCAAAAACATTCAGTACTTC.

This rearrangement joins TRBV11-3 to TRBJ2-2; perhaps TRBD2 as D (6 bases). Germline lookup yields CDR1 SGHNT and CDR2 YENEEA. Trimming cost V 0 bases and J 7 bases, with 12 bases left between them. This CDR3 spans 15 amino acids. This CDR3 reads CASSLEAGLGGELFF. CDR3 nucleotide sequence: TGTGCCAGCAGCTTAGAGGCGGGGTTAGGCGGGGAGCTGTTTTTT.

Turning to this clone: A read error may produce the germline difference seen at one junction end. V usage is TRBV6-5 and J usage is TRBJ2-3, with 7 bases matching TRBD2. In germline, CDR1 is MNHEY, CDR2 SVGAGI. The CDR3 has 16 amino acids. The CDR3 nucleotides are TGTGCCAGCAGTAACTCGCTCGCGGGGAGGGCAGATACGCAGTATTTT. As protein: CASSNSLAGRADTQYF.

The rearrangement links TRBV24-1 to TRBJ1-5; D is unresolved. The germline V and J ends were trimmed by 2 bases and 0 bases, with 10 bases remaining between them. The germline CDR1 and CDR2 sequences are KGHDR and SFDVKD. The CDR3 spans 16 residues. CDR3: CATSDSRFGSNQPQHF. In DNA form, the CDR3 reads TGTGCCACCAGTGATTCCCGGTTTGGTAGCAATCAGCCCCAGCATTTT.

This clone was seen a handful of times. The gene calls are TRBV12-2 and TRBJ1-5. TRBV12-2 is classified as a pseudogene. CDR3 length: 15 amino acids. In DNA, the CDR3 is TGTGCAAGTCGCCTACGAAGGGGACTCAATCAGCCCCAGCATTTT. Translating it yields CASRLRRGLNQPQHF.

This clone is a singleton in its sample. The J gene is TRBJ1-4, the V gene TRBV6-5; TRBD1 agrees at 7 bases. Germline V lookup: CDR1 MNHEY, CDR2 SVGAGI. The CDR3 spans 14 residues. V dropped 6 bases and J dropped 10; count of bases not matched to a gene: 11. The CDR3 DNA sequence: TGTGCCAGCAGGGTGGGGACAGCATACGGAAAACTGTTTTTT. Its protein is CASRVGTAYGKLFF.

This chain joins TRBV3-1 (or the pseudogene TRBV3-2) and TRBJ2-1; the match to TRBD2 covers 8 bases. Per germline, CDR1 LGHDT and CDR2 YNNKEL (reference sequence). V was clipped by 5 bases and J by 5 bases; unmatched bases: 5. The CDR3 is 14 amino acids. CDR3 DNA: TGTGCCAGCAGCGTTTCTAGCGGGCACAATGAGCAGTTCTTC. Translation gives CASSVSSGHNEQFF.

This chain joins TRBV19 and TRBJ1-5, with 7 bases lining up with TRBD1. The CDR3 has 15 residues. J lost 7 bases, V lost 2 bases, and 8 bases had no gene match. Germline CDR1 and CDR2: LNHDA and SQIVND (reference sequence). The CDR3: CASSIMATGEQPQHF. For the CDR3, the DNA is TGTGCCAGTAGTATAATGGCAACAGGGGAACAGCCCCAGCATTTT. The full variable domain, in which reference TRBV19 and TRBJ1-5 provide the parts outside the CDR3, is DGGITQSPKYLFRKEGQNVTLSCEQNLNHDAMYWYRQDPGQGLRLIYYSQIVNDFQKGDIAEGYSVSREKKESFPLTVTSAQKNPTAFYLCASSIMATGEQPQHFGDGTRLSIL.

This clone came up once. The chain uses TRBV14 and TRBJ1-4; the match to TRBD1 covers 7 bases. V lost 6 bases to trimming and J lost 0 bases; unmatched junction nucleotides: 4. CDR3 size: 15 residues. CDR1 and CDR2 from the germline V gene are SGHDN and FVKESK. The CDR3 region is CASRQTGSTNEKLFF. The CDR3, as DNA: TGTGCCAGCAGACAGACAGGGTCAACTAATGAAAAACTGTTTTTT. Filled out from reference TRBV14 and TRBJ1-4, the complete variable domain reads EAGVTQFPSHSVIEKGQTVTLRCDPISGHDNLYWYRRVMGKEIKFLLHFVKESKQDESGMPNNRFLAERTGGTYSTLKVQPAELEDSGVYFCASRQTGSTNEKLFFGSGTQLSVL.

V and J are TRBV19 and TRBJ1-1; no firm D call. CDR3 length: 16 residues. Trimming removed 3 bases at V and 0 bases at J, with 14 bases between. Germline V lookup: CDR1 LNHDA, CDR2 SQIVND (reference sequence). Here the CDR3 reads CASSILPRRMNTEAFF. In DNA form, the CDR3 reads TGTGCCAGTAGTATTTTGCCAAGGAGGATGAACACTGAAGCTTTCTTT.

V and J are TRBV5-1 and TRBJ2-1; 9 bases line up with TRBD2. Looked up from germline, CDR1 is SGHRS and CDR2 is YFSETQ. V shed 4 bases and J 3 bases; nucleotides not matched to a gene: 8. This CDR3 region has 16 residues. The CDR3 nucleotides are TGCGCCAGCAGCGCCTCCGGGACTAGCATCTACAATGAGCAGTTCTTC. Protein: CASSASGTSIYNEQFF. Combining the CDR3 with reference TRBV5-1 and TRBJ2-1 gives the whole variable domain KAGVTQTPRYLIKTRGQQVTLSCSPISGHRSVSWYQQTPGQGLQFLFEYFSETQRNKGNFPGRFSGRQFSNSRSEMNVSTLELGDSALYLCASSASGTSIYNEQFFGPGTRLTVL.

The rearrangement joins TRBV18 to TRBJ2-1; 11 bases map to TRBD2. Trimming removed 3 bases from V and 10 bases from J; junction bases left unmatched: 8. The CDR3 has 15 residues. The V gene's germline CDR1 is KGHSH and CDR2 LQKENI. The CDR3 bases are TGTGCCAGCTCACCCATACTAGCGGGGGTCAAGGAGCAGTTCTTC. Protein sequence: CASSPILAGVKEQFF.

CDR3 protein: CASSWPGQGYEKLFF. Written as DNA, the CDR3 is TGTGCCAGCAGTTGGCCGGGACAGGGGTATGAAAAACTGTTTTTT. The chain is built from TRBV28 and TRBJ1-4; 10 positions match TRBD1. Per the germline V gene, CDR1 is MDHEN and CDR2 is SYDVKM. The length of the CDR3 is 15 residues. V lost 4 bases, J lost 6 bases, and 5 bases stayed unmatched.

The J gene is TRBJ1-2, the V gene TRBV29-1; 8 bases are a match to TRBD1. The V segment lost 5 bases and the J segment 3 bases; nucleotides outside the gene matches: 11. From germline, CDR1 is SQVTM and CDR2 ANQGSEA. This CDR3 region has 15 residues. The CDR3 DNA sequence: TGCAGCGTTAGGACAGGGACTGGGACTGACTATGGCTACACCTTC. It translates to CSVRTGTGTDYGYTF.

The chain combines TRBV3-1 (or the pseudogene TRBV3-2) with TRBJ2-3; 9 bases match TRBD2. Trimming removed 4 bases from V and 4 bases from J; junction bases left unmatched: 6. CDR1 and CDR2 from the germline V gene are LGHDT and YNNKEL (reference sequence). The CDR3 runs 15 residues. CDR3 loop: CASSPYRTSADTQYF. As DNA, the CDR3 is TGTGCCAGCAGCCCTTACCGGACTAGCGCAGATACGCAGTATTTT.

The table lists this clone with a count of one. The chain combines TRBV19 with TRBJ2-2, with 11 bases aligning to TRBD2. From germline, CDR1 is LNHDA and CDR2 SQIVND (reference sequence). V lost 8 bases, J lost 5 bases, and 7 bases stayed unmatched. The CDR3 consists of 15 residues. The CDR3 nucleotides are TGTGCCAGTTCTACTAGCGGGAGAACGACCGGGGAGCTGTTTTTT. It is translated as CASSTSGRTTGELFF.